The 14 T cell receptor beta chains listed next were all sequenced from one sample in a study of glioma-infiltrating T cells after dendritic cell vaccination. Profiled with immunoSEQ multiplex PCR; TCRdb holds only in-frame clones, not every one. The table has approximately 82,000 clones, 70% to 90% seen once; the top ten hold under 4%. The material was blood, obtained before dendritic cell vaccination. The source is a human donor with glioblastoma.

The gene calls are TRBV29-1 and TRBJ2-7; possible D gene TRBD1, 5 bases. This CDR3 is built from 14 residues. The V end lost 7 bases, the J end lost 0 bases, and 16 bases lay between the germline ends. Germline lookup yields CDR1 SQVTM and CDR2 ANQGSEA. CDR3: CSAAGIDNSYEQYF. The CDR3 nucleotides read TGCAGCGCTGCAGGGATCGACAACTCCTACGAGCAGTACTTC.

This clone appeared once. The chain employs TRBV4-1 and TRBJ2-7; TRBD1 might be the D (6 bases). The CDR3 loop spans 14 amino acids. CDR1 and CDR2 (germline): MGHRA, YSYEKL. The V gene lost 0 bases and the J gene lost 7 bases, with 13 bases spanning the gap. The CDR3 region has the DNA TGCGCCAGCAGCCAAGAACAGGGTTTAGGGGAGCAGTACTTC. Translating gives CASSQEQGLGEQYF.

A single count supports this clone. The CDR3 here is CASSLAWAPQETQYF. The CDR3 DNA reads TGTGCCAGCAGCTTGGCTTGGGCGCCCCAAGAGACCCAGTACTTC. The rearrangement joins TRBV7-2 to TRBJ2-5; D gene ambiguous. With 3 bases removed from V and 1 base from J, the gap between germline ends came to 12 bases. The V gene's germline CDR1 is SGHTA and CDR2 FQGNSA. The CDR3 has 15 amino acids.

This clone was found once. This chain joins TRBV5-1 and TRBJ2-5; D might be TRBD2 (5 bases). The germline V gene encodes CDR1 SGHRS and CDR2 YFSETQ. V was trimmed by 6 bases and J by 5 bases, leaving 14 bases between them. CDR3 length: 13 residues. CDR3 in amino acids: CASTVRPGETQYF. CDR3 in DNA: TGCGCCAGCACGGTCCGGCCGGGGGAGACCCAGTACTTC. The whole variable domain, filled in from reference TRBV5-1 and TRBJ2-5, reads KAGVTQTPRYLIKTRGQQVTLSCSPISGHRSVSWYQQTPGQGLQFLFEYFSETQRNKGNFPGRFSGRQFSNSRSEMNVSTLELGDSALYLCASTVRPGETQYFGPGTRLLVL.

This chain links TRBV6-1 with TRBJ1-4; TRBD1 matches 7 bases. The CDR3 has 13 amino acids. CDR1 is MNHNS, CDR2 SASEGT, per germline. Trimming took 4 bases from V and 7 from J; bases not matched to a gene: 3. CDR3 sequence (DNA): TGTGCCAGCAGTGCGACAGGGCTTGAAAAACTGTTTTTT. Translated, it gives CASSATGLEKLFF.

The chain joins TRBV19 to TRBJ2-1; TRBD1 is a possible D gene (6 bases). The length of the CDR3 is 16 residues. The V gene's germline CDR1 is LNHDA and CDR2 SQIVND (reference sequence). The V gene lost 6 bases and the J gene lost 0 bases, with 15 bases spanning the gap. This CDR3 is CASSPGHLSSYNEQFF. The CDR3 nucleotides read TGTGCCAGTAGCCCGGGACACCTCAGCTCCTACAATGAGCAGTTCTTC.

This clone was seen just once. V and J are TRBV27 and TRBJ1-4; possibly TRBD1 for D (5 bases). This CDR3 contains 15 residues. Germline CDR1 is MNHEY and CDR2 is SMNVEV (reference sequence). Trimming removed 4 bases from V and 5 bases from J, with 14 bases in between. This CDR3 is CASSSIDRHNEKLFF. CDR3 nucleotides: TGTGCCAGCAGTTCGATAGACAGACACAATGAAAAACTGTTTTTT.

This chain uses TRBV5-6 with TRBJ2-5, with TRBD1 matching 10 bases. V lost 1 base to trimming and J lost 4 bases; unmatched junction nucleotides: 4. The CDR3 is 15 residues long. Germline V CDR1 and CDR2: SGHDT, YYEEEE. CDR3 DNA sequence: TGTGCCAGCAGCTTGAGGACAGGGGGTTTAGAGACCCAGTACTTC. Translated, it gives CASSLRTGGLETQYF.

This clone came up a few times. The CDR3 nucleotides are TGTGCCTGGAAGTGGGGCAGGGGGTCCTATGGCTACACCTTC. It codes for CAWKWGRGSYGYTF. V and J are TRBV30 and TRBJ1-2; 7 positions agree with TRBD1. This CDR3 region has 14 residues. V trimming: 4 bases; J trimming: 4 bases; junction bases outside the gene matches: 9. CDR1 is GTSNPN, CDR2 SVGIG, per germline (reference sequence).

The rearrangement uses TRBV5-1 and TRBJ2-5; D is perhaps TRBD1 (6 bases). The germline CDR1 and CDR2 sequences are SGHRS and YFSETQ. This CDR3 has 14 amino acids. Trimming took off 1 base at V and 0 bases at J, with 7 bases between the two ends. The CDR3 loop is CASSLTGYQETQYF. In DNA, the CDR3 is TGCGCCAGCAGCTTGACAGGGTACCAAGAGACCCAGTACTTC.

CDR3 protein: CASSLEPVANYGYTF. The CDR3 DNA follows: TGCGCCAGCAGCTTGGAGCCCGTAGCTAACTATGGCTACACCTTC. This chain links TRBV5-1 with TRBJ1-2, with no clear D. Trimming cost V 0 bases and J 0 bases, with 9 bases left between them. Per the germline V gene, CDR1 is SGHRS and CDR2 is YFSETQ. The CDR3 covers 15 residues. Using reference TRBV5-1 and TRBJ1-2 for the parts outside the CDR3, the full variable domain is KAGVTQTPRYLIKTRGQQVTLSCSPISGHRSVSWYQQTPGQGLQFLFEYFSETQRNKGNFPGRFSGRQFSNSRSEMNVSTLELGDSALYLCASSLEPVANYGYTFGSGTRLTVV.

This chain connects TRBV4-1 to TRBJ1-2; a possible D gene is TRBD1 (6 bases). Looked up from germline, CDR1 is MGHRA and CDR2 is YSYEKL. V was clipped by 2 bases and J by 2 bases, with 12 bases between them. The CDR3 length is 15 residues. CDR3 sequence (DNA): TGCGCCAGCAGCCAATCGCCTCAGGGGAACTATGGCTACACCTTC. This sequence encodes CASSQSPQGNYGYTF.

The chain uses TRBV5-1 and TRBJ2-1, with TRBD2 identical over 10 bases. CDR3 length: 15 amino acids. CDR1 and CDR2 (germline): SGHRS, YFSETQ. J gave up 4 bases and V 3 bases, and 4 bases lay outside the gene matches. As DNA, the CDR3 is TGCGCCAGCAGCTCCCGGACTAGCGGTTACAATGAGCAGTTCTTC. Its translation: CASSSRTSGYNEQFF.

The chain is built from TRBV4-2 and TRBJ2-5; 10 bases are a match to TRBD2. This CDR3 comprises 15 residues. Germline CDR1 reads LGHNA; CDR2 reads YNFKEQ. Trimming took 1 base from V and 1 from J; bases not matched to a gene: 0. The CDR3 DNA is TGTGCCAGCAGCCAAGGGACTAGCGGCCAAGAGACCCAGTACTTC. It encodes CASSQGTSGQETQYF.